A selection of T cell receptor beta chains follows, all from one sample in a study of identifying expanded T cells in peripheral blood. Sequencing was performed with immunoSEQ multiplex PCR; in TCRdb, only in-frame clones are kept and a portion is missing. The repertoire holds some 100,000 clones, with 88% as singletons. What was sequenced was blood. The receptors shown here come from a person aged 18 to 75 in good health. Both conserved end residues are part of each CDR3.

j_gene,v_gene,CDR3aa
TRBJ1-2,TRBV19,CASSLRDYGYTF
TRBJ2-2,TRBV2,CASHEYGTGELFF
TRBJ2-7,TRBV14,CASSPYILPSGANPYEQYF
TRBJ2-5,TRBV5-1,CASSLAIQETQYF
TRBJ2-3,TRBV6-5,CASSYSRDTTQYF
TRBJ2-6,TRBV11-3,CASRPQAGPSGANVLTF
TRBJ1-3,TRBV5-1,CASTPFGAPGNTIYF
TRBJ2-5,TRBV2,CASTLAQETQYF
TRBJ2-3,TRBV19,CASKTRDTQYF
TRBJ2-1,TRBV7-2,CASSLEGGRNNEQFF
TRBJ2-7,TRBV11-1,CASSAGASALGEQYF
TRBJ2-1,TRBV27,CASSLSEGALNNEQFF
TRBJ1-1,TRBV7-3,CASSLTDGTEAFF
TRBJ2-1,TRBV9,CASSVRDREYNEQFF
TRBJ2-2,TRBV10-1,CASSESVGPYSGELFF
TRBJ1-1,TRBV5-1,CASSLAVNTEAFF
TRBJ2-7,TRBV10-2,CASRSGTGGRYEQYF
TRBJ2-7,TRBV5-5,CASSPRAYEQYF
TRBJ1-1,TRBV30,CAWRLTGVPEAFF
TRBJ1-1,TRBV4-2,CASSQERGREAFF
TRBJ2-3,TRBV2,CASSEDRDWETTDTQYF
TRBJ1-5,TRBV27,CASRGDGIQPQHF
TRBJ2-3,TRBV11-3,CASSPRAGTGGTDTQYF
TRBJ1-6,TRBV4-1,CASSQELTGGGSPLHF
TRBJ1-1,TRBV6-5,CASSYAHRGWAEAFF
TRBJ1-4,TRBV7-9,CASSPGQINEKLFF
TRBJ1-2,TRBV11-2,CASSDRQGRTFWYTF